What follows is one TCR beta chain and its context. There are a few counts of this clonotype. This receptor's antigen is unknown. Base qualities are missing; no much larger clone stands one base away. Libraries were constructed by RACE. The listed sequencing device is NextSeq 500. During library preparation, unique molecular identifiers were attached to individual cDNA molecules so that TCRs could be counted in a quantitative, reproducible way. Each blood RNA sample was used to sequence both TCR alpha and TCR beta chains. The authors' analysis ran thus. The median number of TCRs per sample was 95,638, ranging from 23,224 to 690,600. V, J and CDR3 annotation of the TCR reads was carried out using the Decombinator software suite. To make PS versus PT1 abundance plots, every sample was subsampled to the same number of TCRs (28,000). TCRs were defined as expanded if absent before sensitization and observed at least eight times at the 2-week time point. TCRdb itself trimmed the public reads at Q25 with fastp, ran MiXCR and retained productive beta chains. Rows matching on CDR3 protein sequence are summarized as one entry with the most common DNA and genes. Here the V and J calls rest on TCRdb's processing, not on the authors' analysis. This sample comprises under 100,000 distinct CDR3 sequences, 6.5% to 10% of them detected only once. Around 2.6% of the sample belongs to the ten largest clones.

The time point label corresponds to: pre-sensitization, week 0. Taken with the paper, the label for treatment or condition translates to: therapeutic diphenylcyclopropenone sensitization with weekly scalp DPC. At every patch-test visit, the blood draw took place before the patch test was put on. Patients were eligible if aged 18 to 70, diagnosed with alopecia and judged suitable for DPC therapy, and pregnant patients were excluded. Total RNA was extracted from unfractionated whole blood that had been collected in Tempus Blood RNA tubes. This specimen comes from a study of human T cells and chemical hapten exposure (dated by TCRdb to about 2021). For context, the study as a whole: For sensitization, 2% DPC in acetone was applied to an approximately 2 cm by approximately 2 cm area of upper inner arm skin. Throughout the study period of about 22 weeks, patients also received therapeutic DPC doses to the scalp every week. Patch testing was performed on the upper back with Finn chambers containing 0.01% DPC, and the patch tests were scored after 6 days according to International Contact Dermatitis Research Group standards. The mostly female patient cohort included alopecia areata with under or over 50% scalp involvement, alopecia totalis and alopecia universalis. The libraries were sequenced as a pool, and the TCR yield per sample differed mostly because of small variations in library volumes within the pool. The study tracked peripheral blood TCR repertoire changes in vivo during primary and secondary sensitization to the hapten diphenylcyclopropenone (DPC) in alopecia patients. Blood samples were taken from patients before sensitization (week 0) and at 2, 6 and about 24 weeks after DPC sensitization. About 29 alopecia patients gave blood for TCR sequencing at one to four time points (pre-sensitization, 2, 6 and 24 weeks). What the work shows at the level of the full study, not this receptor alone: No change with DPC sensitization was found in the number of TCRs above 1 in 1000 frequency, and no evidence of global repertoire structure alterations was found. Expanded TCRs formed significantly more large CDR3 similarity clusters than pre-sensitization or healthy control sets, consistent with antigen-driven responses. Repeated subsampling changed both the strength of the expansion versus patch-test correlation and the threshold at which that correlation became significant. All patients had alopecia, a presumed autoimmune disease, so their immune response might differ from that of healthy individuals. The number of PT1 expanded TCRs positively correlated with patch test score, significant at thresholds 8, 16 and 32 but not 4.

Trimming removed 3 bases from V and 7 bases from J; the gene matches leave 20 bases unexplained. The CDR3 spans 19 residues, from the cysteine through the phenylalanine. The only DNA kept is the CDR3, 57 bases in frame from the first base. From a lookup of the germline V gene, CDR1 and CDR2 are LGHNA and YSLEER. The starting material was whole blood, obtained in connection with sensitization to the hapten diphenylcyclopropenone (DPC). The sequence derives from a man between 40 and 49 years old with alopecia areata. Some clones in this sample may be carry-over from other donors' samples. The chain is assembled from TRBV4-3 and TRBJ2-2; TRBD1 fits 7 bases in the junction. The CDR3 has the sequence CASSQSNRGYSSTGGELFF. The nucleotide sequence is TGCGCCAGCAGCCAGAGTAACAGGGGCTATAGTTCGACGGGCGGGGAGCTGTTTTTT.